This paragraph reports one TCR beta chain. Recipients boosted at about 4 weeks or about 12 weeks are pooled. These data come from a study of T cell responses to AZD1222 COVID-19 vaccine. The CDR3 sequence is 14 residues long. The germline V gene has CDR1 WSHSY and CDR2 SAAADI. V lost 10 bases, J lost 2 bases, and 8 bases stayed unmatched. Measured with immunoSEQ multiplex PCR; TCRdb has only the in-frame clones, and not every one. The sample has about 160,000 clones; roughly 90% are singletons. Sample: peripheral blood, taken 28 days after the second AZD1222 dose. The chain is built from TRBV10-2 and TRBJ2-1; 7 nucleotides align to TRBD1. This TCR came from an adult who received the AZD1222 COVID-19 vaccine. CDR3 residues: CATRDSPAYNEQFF. In nucleotides, the CDR3 is TGCGCCACTAGGGACAGCCCAGCCTACAATGAGCAGTTCTTC.